One and the same sample provided the 17 T cell receptor beta chains below, sequenced in a study of T cell responses to AZD1222 COVID-19 vaccine. The repertoire was sequenced with immunoSEQ multiplex PCR; TCRdb's copy has only in-frame clones and lacks some. The profile shows 100,000 to 140,000 clones, 70% to 90% of them singletons. Source: peripheral blood, taken 28 days after the second AZD1222 dose. These receptor sequences come from an adult who received the AZD1222 COVID-19 vaccine.

This clone has a handful of counts. This chain connects TRBV27 to TRBJ1-1; D gene unclear. The CDR3 consists of 14 residues. Trimming cost V 2 bases and J 0 bases, with 7 bases left between them. Germline CDR1 and CDR2: MNHEY and SMNVEV (reference sequence). CDR3 sequence: CASSLMGMNTEAFF. CDR3 bases: TGTGCCAGCAGTTTAATGGGGATGAACACTGAAGCTTTCTTT.

The chain uses TRBV3-1 (or the pseudogene TRBV3-2) and TRBJ2-7; 11 bases are shared with TRBD2. V lost 4 bases to trimming and J lost 6 bases; unmatched junction nucleotides: 14. Germline V lookup: CDR1 LGHDT, CDR2 YNNKEL (reference sequence). CDR3 length equals 17 residues. Here the CDR3 reads CASSRASGGPPLGEQYF. CDR3 bases: TGTGCCAGCAGCCGTGCTAGCGGGGGGCCACCTCTGGGCGAGCAGTACTTC.

The gene calls are TRBV29-1 and TRBJ2-1; a possible D gene is TRBD1 (6 bases). This CDR3 has 13 amino acids. V was pared by 0 bases and J by 4 bases, with 7 bases between. Germline CDR1 SQVTM, CDR2 ANQGSEA. CDR3 amino acids: CSVEETGYNEQFF. CDR3 nucleotide sequence: TGCAGCGTTGAAGAGACAGGTTACAATGAGCAGTTCTTC.

The V and J genes are TRBV11-3 and TRBJ2-7; no definite D call. This CDR3 contains 12 residues. From germline, CDR1 is SGHNT and CDR2 YENEEA. The V gene lost 5 bases and the J gene lost 6 bases, with 11 bases spanning the gap. The CDR3 region is CASSGERGEQYF. In nucleotides, the CDR3 is TGTGCCAGCAGCGGCGAGCGAGGCGAGCAGTACTTC.

The chain uses TRBV5-1 and TRBJ1-1, with 8 bases matching TRBD1. The trim removed 4 bases at V and 11 bases at J, leaving 10 bases unmatched. The CDR3 extends over 13 amino acids. Germline V gene lookup returns CDR1 SGHRS and CDR2 YFSETQ. The CDR3 loop is CASSGGTGAGAFF. The CDR3 DNA sequence: TGCGCCAGCAGCGGCGGGACAGGCGCCGGGGCTTTCTTT.

V is TRBV7-2 and J is TRBJ1-5, with TRBD1 matching over 9 bases. V shed 5 bases, J shed 0 bases, and the junction held 8 bases outside the gene matches. The CDR3 covers 17 residues. The V gene's germline CDR1 is SGHTA and CDR2 FQGNSA. CDR3 nucleotides: TGTGCCAGCAGCCCCGGGACAGGGACCTATAGCAATCAGCCCCAGCATTTT. Translation: CASSPGTGTYSNQPQHF.

The chain links TRBV18 to TRBJ2-1; tentatively, D is TRBD1 (5 bases). The CDR3 sequence is 16 residues long. CDR1 KGHSH and CDR2 LQKENI come from the germline V gene. V was trimmed by 8 bases and J by 8 bases, leaving 25 bases between them. The CDR3 DNA reads as TGTGCCAGCACTAAAGACAGTTGGGCACTTTGGTATGAGCAGTTCTTC. This translates into CASTKDSWALWYEQFF.

Only a few counts were recorded for this clone. The chain links TRBV4-1 to TRBJ1-1; D remains ambiguous. The CDR3 extends over 17 amino acids. V shed 3 bases and J shed 0 bases, with 17 bases lying between them. Germline assignment: CDR1 MGHRA and CDR2 YSYEKL. CDR3 in amino acids: CASSQAGGRSMNTEAFF. Here the CDR3 DNA reads TGCGCCAGCAGCCAGGCGGGAGGCAGGAGCATGAACACTGAAGCTTTCTTT.

V usage is TRBV27 and J usage is TRBJ2-2; D ambiguous. V shed 3 bases and J shed 1 base, with 9 bases lying between them. The germline V gene encodes CDR1 MNHEY and CDR2 SMNVEV (reference sequence). This CDR3 region has 15 residues. For the CDR3, the DNA is TGTGCCAGCAGTTTTGGCACAATGAACACCGGGGAGCTGTTTTTT. The encoded protein is CASSFGTMNTGELFF.

The chain uses TRBV18 and TRBJ1-1, with no clear D. The CDR3 consists of 12 residues. V lost 1 base, J lost 11 bases, and 11 bases lay in between. CDR1 KGHSH and CDR2 LQKENI come from the germline V gene. The CDR3 region has the DNA TGTGCCAGCTCACCACGAGCTGAGGGCGCTTTCTTT. Translating gives CASSPRAEGAFF. The complete variable domain, with remaining parts taken from reference TRBV18 and TRBJ1-1, reads NAGVMQNPRHLVRRRGQEARLRCSPMKGHSHVYWYRQLPEEGLKFMVYLQKENIIDESGMPKERFSAEFPKEGPSILRIQQVVRGDSAAYFCASSPRAEGAFFGQGTRLTVV.

This clone was detected once. This chain joins TRBV13 and TRBJ1-5; D gene uncertain. This CDR3 comprises 14 residues. Looked up from germline, CDR1 is PRHDT and CDR2 is FYEKMQ (reference sequence). V was pared by 0 bases and J by 1 base, with 4 bases between. The CDR3 reads CASSLGGSNQPQHF. DNA of the CDR3: TGTGCCAGCAGCTTAGGGGGCAGCAATCAGCCCCAGCATTTT. Full variable domain (missing parts from reference TRBV13 and TRBJ1-5): AAGVIQSPRHLIKEKRETATLKCYPIPRHDTVYWYQQGPGQDPQFLISFYEKMQSDKGSIPDRFSAQQFSDYHSELNMSSLELGDSALYFCASSLGGSNQPQHFGDGTRLSIL.

The chain carries TRBV6-5 and TRBJ1-1; D possibly corresponds to TRBD1 (6 bases). Germline lookup yields CDR1 MNHEY and CDR2 SVGAGI. V gave up 5 bases and J gave up 8 bases, with 12 bases separating them. The length of the CDR3 is 12 residues. The CDR3 here is CASSPRGGEAFF. CDR3 sequence (DNA): TGTGCCAGCAGTCCCCGAGGGGGGGAAGCTTTCTTT.

The chain is built from TRBV28 and TRBJ1-1; D unclear. This CDR3 region has 12 residues. Germline V CDR1 and CDR2: MDHEN, SYDVKM. V lost 4 bases and J lost 5, with 8 bases in between. In nucleotides, the CDR3 is TGTGCCAGCAGTTCAGTTCTAACTGAAGCTTTCTTT. It codes for CASSSVLTEAFF.

The rearrangement uses TRBV30 and TRBJ2-7, with TRBD1 matching over 10 bases. The CDR3 extends over 14 amino acids. Trimming at V came to 3 bases and at J to 4 bases, leaving 6 bases not matched to a gene. Germline CDR1 reads GTSNPN; CDR2 reads SVGIG (reference sequence). As DNA, the CDR3 is TGTGCCTGGAGCCTGACAGGGGGCCAATACGAGCAGTACTTC. Its translation: CAWSLTGGQYEQYF.

This clone has only a few counts. The chain carries TRBV7-9 and TRBJ2-7; 7 nucleotides match TRBD2. The CDR3 contains 14 residues. Germline trimming cut 5 bases from V and 5 bases from J; bases unmatched to any gene: 9. Germline assignment: CDR1 SEHNR and CDR2 FQNEAQ (reference sequence). The chain's CDR3 is CASSKDMGGDEQYF. Written as DNA, the CDR3 is TGTGCCAGCAGCAAGGACATGGGAGGGGACGAGCAGTACTTC.

The chain couples TRBV7-9 to TRBJ2-7; 8 bases are a match to TRBD1. The CDR3 has 14 residues. CDR1 SEHNR and CDR2 FQNEAQ come from the germline V gene (reference sequence). After removal of 5 bases from V and 5 bases from J, the junction contained 8 bases not matched to a gene. The chain's CDR3 is CASSPGQAFHEQYF. The CDR3 DNA sequence: TGTGCCAGCAGCCCGGGACAGGCGTTCCACGAGCAGTACTTC.

The chain couples TRBV6-5 to TRBJ1-5; D might be TRBD1 (5 bases). This CDR3 comprises 15 residues. CDR1 and CDR2 from the germline V gene are MNHEY and SVGAGI. Trimming shortened V by 6 bases and J by 6 bases, and 18 bases separated the two germline ends. CDR3 region: CASRPLGQALQPQHF. In DNA, the CDR3 is TGTGCCAGCAGGCCTCTCGGACAAGCCCTTCAGCCCCAGCATTTT.